The text below deals with one TCR beta chain. Its antigen is unidentified. The source of the sample is a study of CD8 T cells in Susac syndrome. Study-level points and caveats: The study acknowledged a relatively small number of individuals in its TCR sequencing and HLA analysis.

There are 17 residues in the CDR3. Per germline, CDR1 SGHNT and CDR2 YYREEE (reference sequence). Trimming left V 2 bases short and J 0 bases short, with 15 bases between. When the RNA was reverse transcribed, random hexamers were used with an input of roughly 0.45 to 1 ug. Amplification of the TCR beta CDR3 was carried out by immunoSEQ multiplex PCR, which spanned a total of 54 Vbeta and 13 Jbeta segments. A single record per CDR3 protein comes from TCRdb applying MiXCR to the immunoSEQ multiplex PCR reads. Among 300,000 to 350,000 distinct CDR3 sequences, roughly nine tenths were seen once, and the ten largest hold about 0.07%. In blood CD8+ and CD4+ T cells, TCR beta underwent sequencing. Negative isolation yielded CD4+ and CD8+ T cells, and FACS enriched TEMRA cells.

The V gene is TRBV5-4, the J gene TRBJ2-1; D gene uncertain. Sequences were obtained from CD4+ T cells from PBMCs. The TCR sequence derives from a human donor with multiple sclerosis. The CDR3, as DNA: TGTGCCAGCAGCTTTGGGTCTGGGGTAGGCTCCTACAATGAGCAGTTCTTC. Residues: CASSFGSGVGSYNEQFF.